This T cell receptor (beta chain) was profiled in a study of T-cell memory formation after mild COVID-19. Study-level information: The TCR clusters were mostly specific to one donor. Study conclusions and caveats: Later expanders leaned CD4+, whereas day 15 to 85 contracting clones were balanced CD4/CD8. Those CD4+ clones that contracted were mainly in CM and EM (CD8+ ones in EMRA).

Germline CDR1 reads SGHTA; CDR2 reads FQGTGA. Trimming left V 1 base short and J 4 bases short, with 5 bases between. CDR3 length: 13 residues. This clonotype occurred many times. Its antigen remains unknown. Constant-segment primers served in 5'RACE that generated TCR alpha and TCR beta cDNA libraries bearing sample barcodes and UMIs. Each CDR3 protein is one row after TCRdb ran MiXCR on the 5' RACE reads. This table holds fewer than 450,000 distinct CDR3 sequences, 24% found once. The chain combines TRBV7-3 with TRBJ2-1; D gene ambiguous. The sample taken for sequencing was PBMCs or a T cell subset sorted from them (not recorded which). This clonotype was sampled from an adult woman who had mild COVID-19 (a few samples of this study predate the infection). Cell type and time point are not known. The CDR3 loop reads CASSLNSYNEQFF. The CDR3, as DNA: TGTGCCAGCAGCTTAAACAGTTACAATGAGCAGTTCTTC.